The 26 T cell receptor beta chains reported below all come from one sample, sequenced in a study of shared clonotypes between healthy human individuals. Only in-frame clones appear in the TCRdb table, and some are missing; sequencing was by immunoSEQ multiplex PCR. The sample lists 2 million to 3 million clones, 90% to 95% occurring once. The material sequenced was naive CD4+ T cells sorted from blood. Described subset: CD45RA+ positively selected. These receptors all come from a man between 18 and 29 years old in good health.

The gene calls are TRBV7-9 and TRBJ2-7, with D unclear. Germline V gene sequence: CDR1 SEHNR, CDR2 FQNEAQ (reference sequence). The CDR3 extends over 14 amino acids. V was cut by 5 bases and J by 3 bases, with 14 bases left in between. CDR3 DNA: TGTGCCAGCAGCCAAAGAGCCGGCTTCTACGAGCAGTACTTC. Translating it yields CASSQRAGFYEQYF.

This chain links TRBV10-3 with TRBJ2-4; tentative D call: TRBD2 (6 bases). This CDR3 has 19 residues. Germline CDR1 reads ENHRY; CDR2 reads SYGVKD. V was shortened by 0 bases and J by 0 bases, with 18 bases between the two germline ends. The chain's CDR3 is CAISESTRGLRLAKNIQYF. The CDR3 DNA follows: TGTGCCATCAGTGAGTCGACTCGGGGACTGAGACTAGCCAAAAACATTCAGTACTTC.

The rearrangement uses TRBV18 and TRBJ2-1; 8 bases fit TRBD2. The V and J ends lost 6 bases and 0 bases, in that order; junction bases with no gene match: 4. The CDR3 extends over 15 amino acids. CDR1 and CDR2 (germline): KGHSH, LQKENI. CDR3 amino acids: CASSHSGVSYNEQFF. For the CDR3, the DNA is TGTGCCAGCTCTCATAGCGGGGTCTCCTACAATGAGCAGTTCTTC.

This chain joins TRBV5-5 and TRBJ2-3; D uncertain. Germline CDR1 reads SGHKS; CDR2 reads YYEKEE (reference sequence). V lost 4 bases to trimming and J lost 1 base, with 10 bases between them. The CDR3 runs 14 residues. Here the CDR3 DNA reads TGTGCCAGCAGCACAGACGACGGCACAGATACGCAGTATTTT. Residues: CASSTDDGTDTQYF.

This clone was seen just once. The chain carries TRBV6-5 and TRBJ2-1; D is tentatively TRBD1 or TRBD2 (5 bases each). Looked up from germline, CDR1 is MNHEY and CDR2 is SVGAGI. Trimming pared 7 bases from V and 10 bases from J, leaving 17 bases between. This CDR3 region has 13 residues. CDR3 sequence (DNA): TGTGCCAGCATCCTAAGAGGGGTTTGGGAGCAGTTCTTC. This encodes CASILRGVWEQFF.

DNA of the CDR3: TGTGCCAGCAGCCCAAGAACAGGGGTTCGGGGCAATGAGCAGTTCTTC. Its protein product is CASSPRTGVRGNEQFF. The rearrangement uses TRBV7-3 and TRBJ2-1; TRBD1 aligns across 7 bases. V lost 5 bases and J lost 6; bases outside the gene matches: 13. The CDR3 length is 16 residues. CDR1 is SGHTA and CDR2 is FQGTGA in the germline V gene.

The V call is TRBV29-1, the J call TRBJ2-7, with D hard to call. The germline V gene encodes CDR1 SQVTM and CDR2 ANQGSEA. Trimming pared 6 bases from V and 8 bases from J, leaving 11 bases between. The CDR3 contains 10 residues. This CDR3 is CSVRGNKQYF. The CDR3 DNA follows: TGCAGCGTAAGAGGTAACAAGCAGTACTTC.

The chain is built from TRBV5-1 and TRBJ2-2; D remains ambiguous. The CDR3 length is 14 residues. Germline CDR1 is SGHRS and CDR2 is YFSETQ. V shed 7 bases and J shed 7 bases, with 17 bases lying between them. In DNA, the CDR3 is TGCGCCAGCGCCATCCGACCTTCAGGCGGGGAGCTGTTTTTT. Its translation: CASAIRPSGGELFF. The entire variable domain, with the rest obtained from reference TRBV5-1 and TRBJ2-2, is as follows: KAGVTQTPRYLIKTRGQQVTLSCSPISGHRSVSWYQQTPGQGLQFLFEYFSETQRNKGNFPGRFSGRQFSNSRSEMNVSTLELGDSALYLCASAIRPSGGELFFGEGSRLTVL.

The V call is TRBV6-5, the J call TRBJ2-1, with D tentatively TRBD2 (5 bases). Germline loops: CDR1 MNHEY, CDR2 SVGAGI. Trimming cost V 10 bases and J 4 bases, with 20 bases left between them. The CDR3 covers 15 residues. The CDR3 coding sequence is TGTGCCACGGCGCGGGCCCACCAAAAGTACAATGAGCAGTTCTTC. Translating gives CATARAHQKYNEQFF.

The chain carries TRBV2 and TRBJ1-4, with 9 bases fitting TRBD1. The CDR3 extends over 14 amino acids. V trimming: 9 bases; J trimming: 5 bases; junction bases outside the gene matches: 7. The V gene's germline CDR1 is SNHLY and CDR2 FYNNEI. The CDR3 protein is CASTGQGRNEKLFF. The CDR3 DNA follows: TGTGCCAGTACCGGACAGGGGAGGAATGAAAAACTGTTTTTT.

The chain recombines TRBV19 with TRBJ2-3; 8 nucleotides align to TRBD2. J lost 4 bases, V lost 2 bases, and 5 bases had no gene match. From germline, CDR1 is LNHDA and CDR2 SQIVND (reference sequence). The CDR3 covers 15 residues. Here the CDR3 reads CASSISGSFSDTQYF. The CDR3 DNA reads TGTGCCAGTAGTATAAGCGGGAGTTTCTCAGATACGCAGTATTTT.

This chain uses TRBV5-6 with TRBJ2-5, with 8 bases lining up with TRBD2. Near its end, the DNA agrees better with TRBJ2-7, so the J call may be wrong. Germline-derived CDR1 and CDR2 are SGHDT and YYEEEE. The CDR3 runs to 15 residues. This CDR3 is CASSLVGGLVHEQYF. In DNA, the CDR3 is TGTGCCAGCAGCTTGGTGGGGGGACTAGTCCACGAGCAGTACTTC.

The CDR3: CASSETGLTEAFF. CDR3 in DNA: TGTGCCAGCAGCGAGACAGGGCTCACTGAAGCTTTCTTT. The chain carries TRBV9 and TRBJ1-1; 7 positions match TRBD1. Germline loops: CDR1 SGDLS, CDR2 YYNGEE. There are 13 residues in the CDR3. J lost 4 bases, V lost 3 bases, and 3 bases had no gene match.

For the CDR3, the DNA is TGTGCCAGCAGCTTAGAGCTGGGGAACAATGAGCAGTTCTTC. It encodes CASSLELGNNEQFF. The rearrangement links TRBV11-3 to TRBJ2-1; D uncertain. This CDR3 comprises 14 residues. Between the trimmed V and J ends, which lost 0 bases and 5 bases, there was a span of 8 bases. Germline V gene sequence: CDR1 SGHNT, CDR2 YENEEA.

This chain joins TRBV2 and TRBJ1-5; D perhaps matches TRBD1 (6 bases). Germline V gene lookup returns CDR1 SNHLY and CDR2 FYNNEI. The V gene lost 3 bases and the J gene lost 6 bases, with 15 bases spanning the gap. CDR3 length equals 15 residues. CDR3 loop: CASSDQGHGTQPQHF. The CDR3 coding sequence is TGTGCCAGCAGTGATCAGGGGCATGGAACTCAGCCCCAGCATTTT.

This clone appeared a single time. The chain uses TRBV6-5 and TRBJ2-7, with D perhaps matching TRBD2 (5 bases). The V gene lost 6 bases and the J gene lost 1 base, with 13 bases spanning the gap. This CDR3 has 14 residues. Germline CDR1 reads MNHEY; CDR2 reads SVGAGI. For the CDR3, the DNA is TGTGCCAGCAGGCGAAGGACTGTGTCCTACGAGCAGTACTTC. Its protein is CASRRRTVSYEQYF.

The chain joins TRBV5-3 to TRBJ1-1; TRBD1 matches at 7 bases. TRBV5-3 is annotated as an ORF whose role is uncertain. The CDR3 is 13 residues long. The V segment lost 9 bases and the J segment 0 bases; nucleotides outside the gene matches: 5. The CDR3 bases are TGTGCCACTCCGACAGGGATGAACACTGAAGCTTTCTTT. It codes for CATPTGMNTEAFF.

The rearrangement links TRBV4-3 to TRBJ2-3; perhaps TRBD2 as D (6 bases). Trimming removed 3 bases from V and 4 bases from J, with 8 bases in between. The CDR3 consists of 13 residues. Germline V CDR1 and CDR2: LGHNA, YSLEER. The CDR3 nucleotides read TGCGCCAGCAGCCACCCGGGGGCAGATACGCAGTATTTT. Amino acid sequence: CASSHPGADTQYF.

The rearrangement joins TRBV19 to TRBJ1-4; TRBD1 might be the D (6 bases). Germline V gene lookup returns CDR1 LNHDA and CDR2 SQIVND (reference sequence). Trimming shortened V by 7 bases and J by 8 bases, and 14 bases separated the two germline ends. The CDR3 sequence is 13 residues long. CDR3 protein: CASKGQGMEKLFF. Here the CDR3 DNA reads TGTGCCAGTAAGGGGCAGGGGATGGAAAAACTGTTTTTT.

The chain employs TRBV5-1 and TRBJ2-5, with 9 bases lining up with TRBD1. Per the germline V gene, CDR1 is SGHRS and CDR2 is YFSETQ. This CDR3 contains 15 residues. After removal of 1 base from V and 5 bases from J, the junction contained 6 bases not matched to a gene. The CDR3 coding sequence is TGCGCCAGCAGCTTGTCCATGGGACAGGGTGAGACCCAGTACTTC. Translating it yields CASSLSMGQGETQYF.

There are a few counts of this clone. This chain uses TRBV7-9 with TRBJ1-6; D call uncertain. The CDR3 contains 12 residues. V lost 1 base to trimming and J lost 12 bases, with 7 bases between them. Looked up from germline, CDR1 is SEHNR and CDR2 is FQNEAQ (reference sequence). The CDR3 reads CASSLGREPLHF. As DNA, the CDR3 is TGTGCCAGCAGCTTAGGTCGGGAACCCCTCCACTTT.

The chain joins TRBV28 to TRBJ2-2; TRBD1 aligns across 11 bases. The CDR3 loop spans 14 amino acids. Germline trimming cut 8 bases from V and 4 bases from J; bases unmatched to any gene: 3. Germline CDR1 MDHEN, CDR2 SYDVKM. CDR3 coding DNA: TGTGCCAGCGGACAGGGGGCGGTCACCGGGGAGCTGTTTTTT. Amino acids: CASGQGAVTGELFF.

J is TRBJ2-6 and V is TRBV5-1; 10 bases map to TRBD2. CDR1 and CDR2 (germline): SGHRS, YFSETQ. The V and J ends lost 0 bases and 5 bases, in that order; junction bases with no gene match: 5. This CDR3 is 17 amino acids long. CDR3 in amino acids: CASSLELAGSWANVLTF. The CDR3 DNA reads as TGCGCCAGCAGCTTGGAACTAGCGGGGTCCTGGGCCAACGTCCTGACTTTC.

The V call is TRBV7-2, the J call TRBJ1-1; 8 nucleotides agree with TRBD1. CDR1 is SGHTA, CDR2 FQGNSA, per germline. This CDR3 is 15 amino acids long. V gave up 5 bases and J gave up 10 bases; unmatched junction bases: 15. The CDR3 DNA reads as TGTGCCAGCAGCCCATATCAGACAGGGGAAGGGGGAGCTTTCTTT. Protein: CASSPYQTGEGGAFF.

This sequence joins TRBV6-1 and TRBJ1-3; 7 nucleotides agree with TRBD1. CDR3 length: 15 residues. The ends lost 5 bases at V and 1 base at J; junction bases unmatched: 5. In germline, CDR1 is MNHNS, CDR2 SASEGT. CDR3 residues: CASSSTGKSGNTIYF. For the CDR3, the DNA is TGTGCCAGCAGTTCGACAGGGAAGTCTGGAAACACCATATATTTT.

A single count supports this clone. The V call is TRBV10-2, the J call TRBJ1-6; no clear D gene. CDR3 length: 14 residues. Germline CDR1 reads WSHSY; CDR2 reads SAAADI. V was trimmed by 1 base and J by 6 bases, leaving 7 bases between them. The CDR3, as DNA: TGCGCCAGCAGTGAGTTGATGATTAATTCACCCCTCCACTTT. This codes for CASSELMINSPLHF.